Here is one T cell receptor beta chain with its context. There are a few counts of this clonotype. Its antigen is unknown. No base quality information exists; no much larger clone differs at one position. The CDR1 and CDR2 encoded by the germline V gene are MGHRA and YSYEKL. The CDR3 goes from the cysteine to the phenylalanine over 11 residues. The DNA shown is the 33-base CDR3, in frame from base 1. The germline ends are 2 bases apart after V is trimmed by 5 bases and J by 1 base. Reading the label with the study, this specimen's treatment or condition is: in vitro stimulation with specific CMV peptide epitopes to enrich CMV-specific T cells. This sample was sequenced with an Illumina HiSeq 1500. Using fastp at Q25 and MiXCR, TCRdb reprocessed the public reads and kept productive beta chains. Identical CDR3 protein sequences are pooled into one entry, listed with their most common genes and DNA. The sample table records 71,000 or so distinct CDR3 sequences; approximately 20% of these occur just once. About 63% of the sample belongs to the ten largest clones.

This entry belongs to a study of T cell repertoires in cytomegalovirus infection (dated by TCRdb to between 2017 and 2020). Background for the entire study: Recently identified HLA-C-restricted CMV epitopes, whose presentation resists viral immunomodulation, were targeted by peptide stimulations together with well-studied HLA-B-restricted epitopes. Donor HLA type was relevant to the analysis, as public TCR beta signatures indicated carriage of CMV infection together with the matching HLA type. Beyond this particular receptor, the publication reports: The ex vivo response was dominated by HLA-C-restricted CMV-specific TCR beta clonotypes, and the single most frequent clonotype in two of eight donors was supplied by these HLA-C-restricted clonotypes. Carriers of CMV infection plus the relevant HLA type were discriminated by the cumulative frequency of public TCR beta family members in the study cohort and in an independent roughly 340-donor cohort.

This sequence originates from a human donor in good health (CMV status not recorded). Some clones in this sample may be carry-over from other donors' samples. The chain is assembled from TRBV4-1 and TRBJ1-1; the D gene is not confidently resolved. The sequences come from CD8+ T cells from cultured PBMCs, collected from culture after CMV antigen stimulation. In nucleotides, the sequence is TGCGCCAGCAGCGCGAACACTGAAGCTTTCTTT. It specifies CASSANTEAFF.